This entry describes one T cell receptor beta chain. Its antigen is as yet unknown. Germline V gene lookup returns CDR1 SGHDT and CDR2 YYEEEE. Trimming cost V 4 bases and J 1 base, with 14 bases left between them. This CDR3 contains 15 residues. Using CD45RO/CCR7/CD25/CD127/CD95/CD27, CD4+ naive, central memory, regulatory and stem cell-like memory cells were sorted. This specimen belongs to a study of beta chain features in type 1 diabetes. Points from the study as a whole: A pattern of fewer insertions and more deletions at VDJ junctions was seen in type 1 diabetes patients. There was a possibility that cDNA sequencing over-represented cells with high TCR expression.

Expressed TCRB transcripts were sequenced because the isolated RNA had all been reverse transcribed beforehand. Libraries were prepared by immunoSEQ multiplex PCR; TCRdb keeps only in-frame clonotypes and omits some of them. The data show 850,000 to 900,000 clones, 17% seen once. The chain couples TRBV5-6 to TRBJ1-1, with a weak D call TRBD1 (6 bases). The material sequenced was naive CD4+ T cells from blood. The sequence was collected from a woman in her late teens or twenties in good health. The DNA of the CDR3 is TGTGCCAGCAGCAACCTCGACAGGCCGAACACTGAAGCTTTCTTT. Translated: CASSNLDRPNTEAFF.